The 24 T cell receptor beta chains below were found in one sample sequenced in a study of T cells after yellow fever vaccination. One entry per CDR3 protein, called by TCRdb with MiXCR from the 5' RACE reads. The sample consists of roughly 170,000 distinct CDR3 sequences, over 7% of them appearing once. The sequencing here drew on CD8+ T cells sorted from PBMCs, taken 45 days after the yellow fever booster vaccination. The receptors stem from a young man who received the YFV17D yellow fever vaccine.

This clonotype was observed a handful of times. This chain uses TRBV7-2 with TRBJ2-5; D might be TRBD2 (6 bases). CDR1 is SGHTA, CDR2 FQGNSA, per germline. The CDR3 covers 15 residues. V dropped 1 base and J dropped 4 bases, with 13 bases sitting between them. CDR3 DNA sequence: TGTGCCAGCAGCTTAGTTGGAGGGGCGCGAGAGACCCAGTACTTC. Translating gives CASSLVGGARETQYF.

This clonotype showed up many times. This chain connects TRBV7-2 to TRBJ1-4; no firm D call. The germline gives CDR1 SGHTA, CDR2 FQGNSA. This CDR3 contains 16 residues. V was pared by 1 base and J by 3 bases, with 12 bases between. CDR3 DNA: TGTGCCAGCAGCTTAGTCCGTGGAGCCCCTAATGAAAAACTGTTTTTT. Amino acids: CASSLVRGAPNEKLFF.

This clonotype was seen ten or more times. The CDR3 DNA is TGCGCCAGCAGCTTGGCCTCTTCCGGACAGGGGCACGAGCAGTACTTC. It translates to CASSLASSGQGHEQYF. V is TRBV5-1 and J is TRBJ2-7; 9 positions agree with TRBD1. There are 16 residues in the CDR3. Germline V CDR1 and CDR2: SGHRS, YFSETQ. After removal of 0 bases from V and 5 bases from J, the junction contained 9 bases not matched to a gene.

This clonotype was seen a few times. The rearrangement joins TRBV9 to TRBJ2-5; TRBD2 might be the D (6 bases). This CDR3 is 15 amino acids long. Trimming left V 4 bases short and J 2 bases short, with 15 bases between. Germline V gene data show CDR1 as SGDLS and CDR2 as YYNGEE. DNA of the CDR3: TGTGCCAGCAGCCTTTTCGGAGGGGCTCAAGAGACCCAGTACTTC. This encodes CASSLFGGAQETQYF.

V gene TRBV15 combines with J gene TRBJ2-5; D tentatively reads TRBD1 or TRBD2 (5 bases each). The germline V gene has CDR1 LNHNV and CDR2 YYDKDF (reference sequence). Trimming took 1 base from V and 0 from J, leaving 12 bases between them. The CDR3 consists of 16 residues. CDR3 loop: CATSRVGRGNQETQYF. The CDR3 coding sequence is TGTGCCACCAGCAGAGTTGGCCGGGGCAACCAAGAGACCCAGTACTTC.

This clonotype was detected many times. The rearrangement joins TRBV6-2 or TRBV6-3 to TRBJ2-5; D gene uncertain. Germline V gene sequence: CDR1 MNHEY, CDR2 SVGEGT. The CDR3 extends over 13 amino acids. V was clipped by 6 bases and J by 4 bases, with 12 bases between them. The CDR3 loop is CASSSVNLETQYF. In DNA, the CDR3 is TGTGCCAGCAGCTCGGTAAACTTAGAGACCCAGTACTTC.

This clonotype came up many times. Written as DNA, the CDR3 is TGTGCCAGCAGCTTAGGAGGGTCTTACTACGAGCAGTACTTC. Amino acid sequence: CASSLGGSYYEQYF. This chain links TRBV7-8 with TRBJ2-7, with D possibly being TRBD2 (5 bases). This CDR3 contains 14 residues. V dropped 1 base and J dropped 3 bases, with 10 bases sitting between them. CDR1 and CDR2 from the germline V gene are SGHVS and FQNEAQ.

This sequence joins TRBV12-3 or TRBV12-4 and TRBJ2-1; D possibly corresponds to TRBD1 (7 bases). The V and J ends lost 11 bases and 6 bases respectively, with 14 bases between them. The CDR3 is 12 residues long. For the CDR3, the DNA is TGTGCCGCAGGGGGGTATTCCAATGAGCAGTTCTTC. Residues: CAAGGYSNEQFF.

DNA of the CDR3: TGCAGCGCAGCGGCAGGGCTAGCTTTCTTT. Amino acid sequence: CSAAAGLAFF. This chain uses TRBV29-1 with TRBJ1-1, with D possibly being TRBD1 (5 bases). The CDR3 is 10 residues long. V was clipped by 7 bases and J by 10 bases, with 13 bases between them. Germline V gene sequence: CDR1 SQVTM, CDR2 ANQGSEA.

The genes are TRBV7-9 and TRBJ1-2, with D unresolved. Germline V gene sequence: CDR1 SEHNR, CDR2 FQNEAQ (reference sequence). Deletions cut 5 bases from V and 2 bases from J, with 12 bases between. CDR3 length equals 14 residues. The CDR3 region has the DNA TGTGCCAGCAGCCGCCCGACGGGGAACTATGGCTACACCTTC. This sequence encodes CASSRPTGNYGYTF.

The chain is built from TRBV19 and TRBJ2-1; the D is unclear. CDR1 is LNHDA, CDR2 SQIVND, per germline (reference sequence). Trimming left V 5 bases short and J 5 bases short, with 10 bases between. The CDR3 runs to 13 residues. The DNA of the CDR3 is TGTGCCAGTAGTTTCGGAAAGAACAATGAGCAGTTCTTC. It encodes CASSFGKNNEQFF.

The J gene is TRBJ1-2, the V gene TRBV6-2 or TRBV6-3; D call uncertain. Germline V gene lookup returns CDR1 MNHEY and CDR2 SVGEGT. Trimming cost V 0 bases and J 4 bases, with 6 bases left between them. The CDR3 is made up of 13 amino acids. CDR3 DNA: TGTGCCAGCAGTTACTCGTTATCCTATGGCTACACCTTC. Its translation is CASSYSLSYGYTF.

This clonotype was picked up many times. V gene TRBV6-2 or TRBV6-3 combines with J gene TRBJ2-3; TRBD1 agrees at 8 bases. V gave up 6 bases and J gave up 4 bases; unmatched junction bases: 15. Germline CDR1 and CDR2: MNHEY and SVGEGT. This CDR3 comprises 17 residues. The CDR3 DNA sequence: TGTGCCAGCAGCGTACAACCTCCGGACAGGGCCCCAGATACGCAGTATTTT. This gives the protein CASSVQPPDRAPDTQYF.

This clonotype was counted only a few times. CDR3 DNA sequence: TGCAGTGCTAGTGTGGGACTTAAGAGCACAGATACGCAGTATTTT. Translation: CSASVGLKSTDTQYF. The rearrangement uses TRBV20-1 and TRBJ2-3, with a weak D call TRBD2 (6 bases). V gave up 3 bases and J gave up 0 bases, with 13 bases separating them. Germline loops: CDR1 DFQATT, CDR2 SNEGSKA (reference sequence). This CDR3 region has 15 residues.

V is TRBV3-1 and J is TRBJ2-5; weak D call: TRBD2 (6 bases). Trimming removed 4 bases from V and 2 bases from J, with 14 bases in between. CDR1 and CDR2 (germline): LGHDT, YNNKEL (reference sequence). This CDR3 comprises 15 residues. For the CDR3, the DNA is TGTGCCAGCAGCCCCCGTGGGAGGATACAAGAGACCCAGTACTTC. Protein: CASSPRGRIQETQYF.

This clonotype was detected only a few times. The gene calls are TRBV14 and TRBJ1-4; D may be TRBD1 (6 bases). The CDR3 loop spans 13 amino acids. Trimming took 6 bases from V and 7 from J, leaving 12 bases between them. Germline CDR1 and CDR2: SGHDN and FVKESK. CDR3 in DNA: TGTGCCAGCAGGAAGACAGGCCTTGAAAAACTGTTTTTT. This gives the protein CASRKTGLEKLFF.

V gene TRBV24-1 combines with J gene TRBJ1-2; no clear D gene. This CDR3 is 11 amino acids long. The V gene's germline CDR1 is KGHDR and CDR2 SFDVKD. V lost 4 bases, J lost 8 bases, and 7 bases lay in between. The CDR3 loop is CATSDSNGYTF. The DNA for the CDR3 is TGTGCCACCAGTGACAGTAACGGCTACACCTTC.

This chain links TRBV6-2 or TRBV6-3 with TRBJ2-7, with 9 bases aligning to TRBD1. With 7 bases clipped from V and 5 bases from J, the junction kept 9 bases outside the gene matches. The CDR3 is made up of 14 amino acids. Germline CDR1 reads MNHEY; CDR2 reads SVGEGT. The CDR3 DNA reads TGTGCCAGCACTCCGGGACAGGGTCTCCACGAGCAGTACGTC. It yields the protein CASTPGQGLHEQYV.

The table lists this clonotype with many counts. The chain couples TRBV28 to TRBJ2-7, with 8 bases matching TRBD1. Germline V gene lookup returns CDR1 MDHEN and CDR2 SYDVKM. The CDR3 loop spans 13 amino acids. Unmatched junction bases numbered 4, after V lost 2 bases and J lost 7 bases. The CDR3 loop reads CASSLGQGKEQYV. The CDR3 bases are TGTGCCAGCAGTTTAGGACAGGGTAAAGAGCAGTACGTC.

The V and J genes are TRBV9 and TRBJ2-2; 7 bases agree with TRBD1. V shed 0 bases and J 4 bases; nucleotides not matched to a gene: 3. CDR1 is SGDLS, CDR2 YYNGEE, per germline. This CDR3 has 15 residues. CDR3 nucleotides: TGTGCCAGCAGCGTAGGGACAGGAGGCACCGGGGAGCTGTTTTTT. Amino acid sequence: CASSVGTGGTGELFF.

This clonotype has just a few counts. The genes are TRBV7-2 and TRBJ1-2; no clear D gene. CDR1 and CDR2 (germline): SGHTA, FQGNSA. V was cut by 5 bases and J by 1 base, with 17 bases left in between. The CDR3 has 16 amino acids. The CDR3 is CASSLTVSYLNYGYTF. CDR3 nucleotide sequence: TGTGCCAGCAGCCTGACGGTTTCTTACCTTAACTATGGCTACACCTTC.

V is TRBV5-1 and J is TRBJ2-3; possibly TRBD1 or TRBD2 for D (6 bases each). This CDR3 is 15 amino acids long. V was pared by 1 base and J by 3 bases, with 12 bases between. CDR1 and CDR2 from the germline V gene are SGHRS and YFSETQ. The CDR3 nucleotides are TGCGCCAGCAGCTTGCGGGGGCGAACTACAGATACGCAGTATTTT. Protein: CASSLRGRTTDTQYF.

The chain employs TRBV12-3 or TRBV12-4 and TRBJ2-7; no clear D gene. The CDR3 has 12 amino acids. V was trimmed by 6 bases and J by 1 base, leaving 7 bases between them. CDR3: CASSFRSYEQYF. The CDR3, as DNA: TGTGCCAGCAGCTTCCGATCCTACGAGCAGTACTTC.

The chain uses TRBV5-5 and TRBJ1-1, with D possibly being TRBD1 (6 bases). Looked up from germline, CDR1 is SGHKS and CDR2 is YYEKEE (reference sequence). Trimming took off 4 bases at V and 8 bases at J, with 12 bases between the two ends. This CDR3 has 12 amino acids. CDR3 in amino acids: CASSALQGEAFF. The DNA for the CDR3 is TGTGCCAGCAGCGCCCTACAGGGAGAAGCTTTCTTT.